This T cell receptor (beta chain) was recorded in a study of blood T cell repertoires in COVID-19. In the study overall: Both acute and convalescent COVID-19 samples were obtained from the United States, Italy and Spain. PBMCs, B-cell-depleted T cells, or T cells were the source of the cDNA or gDNA that made up the material.

As handled by the study authors: Nucleated cell number was recorded as an estimate derived from reference gene primer amplification. The assay was immunoSEQ multiplex PCR, and TCRdb's table has in-frame clones only and misses some. V and J calls and clone size are copied from that table; D and trimming were computed from the DNA. The repertoire holds 100,000 or so clones, with approximately 72% as singletons. The germline CDR1 and CDR2 sequences are SNHLY and FYNNEI. Trimming cost V 1 base and J 4 bases; bases outside gene matches: 9. The CDR3 has 17 amino acids. The sequence derives from a woman in her 70s with acute or convalescent COVID-19. The rearrangement joins TRBV2 to TRBJ2-3; 9 positions agree with TRBD1. Specimen: peripheral blood. The CDR3, as DNA: TGTGCCAGCAGTGAAGACACGTTGGGACAGGGCTCAGATACGCAGTATTTT. It is translated as CASSEDTLGQGSDTQYF.